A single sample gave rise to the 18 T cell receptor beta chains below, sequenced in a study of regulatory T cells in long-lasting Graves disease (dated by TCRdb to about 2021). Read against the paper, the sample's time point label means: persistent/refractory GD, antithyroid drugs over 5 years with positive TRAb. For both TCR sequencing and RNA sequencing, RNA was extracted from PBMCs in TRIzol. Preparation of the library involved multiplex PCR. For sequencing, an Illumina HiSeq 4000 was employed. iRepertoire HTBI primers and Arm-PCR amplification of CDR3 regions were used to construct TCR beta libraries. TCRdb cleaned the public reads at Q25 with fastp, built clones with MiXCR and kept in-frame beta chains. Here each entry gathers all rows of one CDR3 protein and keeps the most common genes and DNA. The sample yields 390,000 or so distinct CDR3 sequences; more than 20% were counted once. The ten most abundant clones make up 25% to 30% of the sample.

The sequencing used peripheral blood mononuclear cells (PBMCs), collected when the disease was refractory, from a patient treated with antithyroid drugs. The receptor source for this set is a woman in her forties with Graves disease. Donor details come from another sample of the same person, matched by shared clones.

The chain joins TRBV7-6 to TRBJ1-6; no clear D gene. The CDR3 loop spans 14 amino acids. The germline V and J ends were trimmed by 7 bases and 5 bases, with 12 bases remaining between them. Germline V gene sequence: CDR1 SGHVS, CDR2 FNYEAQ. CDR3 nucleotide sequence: TGTGCCAGCACCTCATACGGAAATAATTCACCCCTCCACTTT. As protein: CASTSYGNNSPLHF.

The CDR3 loop is CSATRRATDTQYF. The CDR3 DNA follows: TGCAGTGCTACCCGGAGGGCGACGGATACGCAGTATTTT. This sequence joins TRBV20-1 and TRBJ2-3; D is perhaps TRBD2 (6 bases). V gave up 4 bases and J gave up 6 bases, with 14 bases separating them. This CDR3 contains 13 residues. CDR1 is DFQATT and CDR2 is SNEGSKA in the germline V gene (reference sequence).

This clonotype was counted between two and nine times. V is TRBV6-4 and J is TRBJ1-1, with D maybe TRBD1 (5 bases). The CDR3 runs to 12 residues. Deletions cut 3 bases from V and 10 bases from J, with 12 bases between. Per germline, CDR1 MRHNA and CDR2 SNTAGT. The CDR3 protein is CASSEPGTTAFF. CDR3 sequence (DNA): TGTGCCAGCAGTGAGCCCGGGACGACAGCTTTCTTT.

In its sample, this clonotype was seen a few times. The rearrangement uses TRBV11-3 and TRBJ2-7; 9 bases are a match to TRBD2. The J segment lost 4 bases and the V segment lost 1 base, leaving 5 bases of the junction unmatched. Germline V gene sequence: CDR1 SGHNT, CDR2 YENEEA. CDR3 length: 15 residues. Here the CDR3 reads CASSLGAGGPYEQYF. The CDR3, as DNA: TGTGCCAGCAGCTTAGGCGCGGGAGGGCCTTACGAGCAGTACTTC.

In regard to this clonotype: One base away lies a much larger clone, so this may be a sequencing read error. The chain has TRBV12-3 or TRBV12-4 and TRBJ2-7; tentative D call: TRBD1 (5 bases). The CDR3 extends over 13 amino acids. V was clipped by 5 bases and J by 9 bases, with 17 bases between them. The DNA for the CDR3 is TGTGCCAGCAGTGCAGGGTATCCGGGCGGGCAGTACTTC. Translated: CASSAGYPGGQYF.

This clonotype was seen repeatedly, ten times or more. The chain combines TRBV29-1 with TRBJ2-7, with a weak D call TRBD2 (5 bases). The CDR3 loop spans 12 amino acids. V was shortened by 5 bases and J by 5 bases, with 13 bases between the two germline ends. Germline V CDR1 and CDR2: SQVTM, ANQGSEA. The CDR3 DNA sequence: TGCAGCGTTCGCAGCGGTGGGGACGAGCAGTACTTC. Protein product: CSVRSGGDEQYF.

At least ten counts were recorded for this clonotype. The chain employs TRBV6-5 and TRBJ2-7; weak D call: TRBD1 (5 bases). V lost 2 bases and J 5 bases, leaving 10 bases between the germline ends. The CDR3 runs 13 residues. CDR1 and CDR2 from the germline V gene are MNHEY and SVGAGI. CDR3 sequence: CASSYDRNDEQYF. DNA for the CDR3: TGTGCCAGCAGTTACGACAGAAACGACGAGCAGTACTTC.

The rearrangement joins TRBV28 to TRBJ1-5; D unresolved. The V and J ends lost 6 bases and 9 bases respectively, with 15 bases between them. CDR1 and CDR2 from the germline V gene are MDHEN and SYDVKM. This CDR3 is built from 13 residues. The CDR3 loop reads CASSPGPQRPQHF. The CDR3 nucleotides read TGTGCCAGCAGCCCCGGACCCCAACGGCCCCAGCATTTT.

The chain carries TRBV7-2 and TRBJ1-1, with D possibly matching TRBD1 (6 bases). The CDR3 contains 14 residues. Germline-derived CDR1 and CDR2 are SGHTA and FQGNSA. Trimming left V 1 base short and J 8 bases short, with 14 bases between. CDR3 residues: CASSLGAGGQEAFF. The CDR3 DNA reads TGTGCCAGCAGCTTAGGGGCCGGGGGACAAGAAGCTTTCTTT.

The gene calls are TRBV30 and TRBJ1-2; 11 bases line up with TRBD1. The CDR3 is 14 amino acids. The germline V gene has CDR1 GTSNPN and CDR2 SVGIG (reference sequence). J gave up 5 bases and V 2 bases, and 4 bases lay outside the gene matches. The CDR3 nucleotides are TGTGCCTGGAGTACAGGACAGGGGGCGTATGGCTACACCTTC. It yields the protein CAWSTGQGAYGYTF.

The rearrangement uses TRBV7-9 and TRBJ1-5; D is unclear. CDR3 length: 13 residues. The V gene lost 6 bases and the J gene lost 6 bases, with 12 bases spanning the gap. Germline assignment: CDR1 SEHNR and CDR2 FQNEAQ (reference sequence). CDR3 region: CASSSTGRQPQHF. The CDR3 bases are TGTGCCAGCAGTTCGACCGGGCGTCAGCCCCAGCATTTT.

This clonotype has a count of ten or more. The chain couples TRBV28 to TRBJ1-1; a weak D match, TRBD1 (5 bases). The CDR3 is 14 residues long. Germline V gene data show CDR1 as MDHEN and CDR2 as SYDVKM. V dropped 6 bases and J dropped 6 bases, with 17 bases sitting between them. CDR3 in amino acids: CASREPGVGAEAFF. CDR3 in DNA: TGTGCCAGCAGAGAGCCGGGGGTGGGAGCTGAAGCTTTCTTT.

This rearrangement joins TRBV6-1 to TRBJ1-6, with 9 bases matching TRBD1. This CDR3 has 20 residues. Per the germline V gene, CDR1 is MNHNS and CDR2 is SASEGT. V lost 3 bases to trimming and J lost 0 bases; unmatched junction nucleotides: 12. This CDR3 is CASSDLGQGFGSSYNSPLHF. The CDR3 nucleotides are TGTGCCAGCAGTGACCTGGGACAGGGTTTTGGAAGCTCCTATAATTCACCCCTCCACTTT.

The CDR3: CASSVRVVGTSVLLPRKTLYEQYF. The CDR3 DNA follows: TGTGCCAGCAGCGTTCGAGTGGTCGGGACTAGCGTCCTCCTACCCCGAAAAACACTCTACGAGCAGTACTTC. The chain has TRBV7-6 and TRBJ2-7, with 10 bases identical to TRBD2. The V gene end was trimmed by 5 bases and the J gene end by 3 bases; junction bases not matched to a gene: 34. The germline V gene has CDR1 SGHVS and CDR2 FNYEAQ. The CDR3 sequence is 24 residues long.

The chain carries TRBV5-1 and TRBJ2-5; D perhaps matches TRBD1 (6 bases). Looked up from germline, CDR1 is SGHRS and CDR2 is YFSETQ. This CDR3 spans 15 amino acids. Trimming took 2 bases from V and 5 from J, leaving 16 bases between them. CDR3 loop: CASSLGDINWETQYF. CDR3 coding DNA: TGCGCCAGCAGCTTAGGGGACATCAATTGGGAGACCCAGTACTTC.

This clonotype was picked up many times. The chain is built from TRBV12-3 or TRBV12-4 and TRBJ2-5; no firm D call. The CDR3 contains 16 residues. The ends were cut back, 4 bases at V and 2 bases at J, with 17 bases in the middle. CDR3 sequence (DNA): TGTGCCAGCAGTTCGCATATGAGCCTAAATCAAGAGACCCAGTACTTC. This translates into CASSSHMSLNQETQYF.

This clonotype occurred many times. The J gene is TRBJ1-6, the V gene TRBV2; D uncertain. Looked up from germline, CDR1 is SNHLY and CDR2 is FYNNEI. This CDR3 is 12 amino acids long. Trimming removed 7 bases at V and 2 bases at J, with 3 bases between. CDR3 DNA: TGTGCCAGCACCCCCTATAATTCACCCCTCCACTTT. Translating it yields CASTPYNSPLHF.

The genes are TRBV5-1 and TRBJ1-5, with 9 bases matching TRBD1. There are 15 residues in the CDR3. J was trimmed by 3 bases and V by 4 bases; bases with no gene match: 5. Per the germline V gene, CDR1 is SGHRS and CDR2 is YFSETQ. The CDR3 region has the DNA TGCGCCAGCAGCCCGGGGACAGGGAACAATCAGCCCCAGCATTTT. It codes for CASSPGTGNNQPQHF.